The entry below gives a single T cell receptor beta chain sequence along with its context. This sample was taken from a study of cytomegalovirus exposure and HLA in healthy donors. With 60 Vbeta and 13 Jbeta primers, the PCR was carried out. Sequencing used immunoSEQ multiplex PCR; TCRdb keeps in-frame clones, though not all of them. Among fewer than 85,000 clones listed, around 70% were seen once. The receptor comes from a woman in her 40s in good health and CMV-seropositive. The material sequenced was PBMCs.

The CDR3, as DNA: TGTGCCAGCACCCGGACTAGCCAAGAGACCCAGTACTTC. Its translation is CASTRTSQETQYF. The gene calls are TRBV6-1 and TRBJ2-5, with 7 bases identical to TRBD2. Per germline, CDR1 MNHNS and CDR2 SASEGT. The junction had 3 bases not matched to a gene; V was cut back by 7 bases and J by 1 base. This CDR3 contains 13 residues.